The 16 T cell receptor beta chains given below trace back to one sample, sequenced in a study of response to subunit inactivated influenza vaccine. Each CDR3 protein gets one entry after TCRdb re-called the RT-PCR reads with MiXCR. Of fewer than 550,000 distinct CDR3 sequences listed, around 25% are singletons. The sample in question was CD4+ T cells sorted from PBMCs, obtained roughly 5 days after vaccination. Receptors were obtained from a man aged 50 to 60 who received an inactivated influenza vaccine.

As regards this clonotype: A clone one base away is much larger, so this may be a read error. V usage is TRBV7-2 and J usage is TRBJ2-5; the match to TRBD2 covers 8 bases. The CDR3 spans 13 residues. With 5 bases clipped from V and 7 bases from J, the junction kept 6 bases outside the gene matches. Germline lookup yields CDR1 SGHTA and CDR2 FQGNSA. The CDR3 is CASSMGLVATQYF. As DNA, the CDR3 is TGTGCCAGCAGCATGGGACTAGTGGCGACCCAGTACTTC.

The rearrangement links TRBV4-3 to TRBJ2-2, with 14 nucleotides matching TRBD2. The CDR3 sequence is 19 residues long. Germline values: CDR1 LGHNA, CDR2 YSLEER. V lost 0 bases and J lost 4; bases outside the gene matches: 7. The DNA of the CDR3 is TGCGCCAGCAGCCAAGATCCGGGACTAGCGGGAGAGTTCACCGGGGAGCTGTTTTTT. It encodes CASSQDPGLAGEFTGELFF.

This clonotype was counted ten times or more. The V call is TRBV4-3, the J call TRBJ1-2; D is unclear. The CDR3 totals 13 residues. Looked up from germline, CDR1 is LGHNA and CDR2 is YSLEER. Trimming left V 1 base short and J 7 bases short, with 10 bases between. CDR3 in amino acids: CASSQAGIGGYTF. DNA of the CDR3: TGCGCCAGCAGCCAAGCCGGGATTGGTGGCTACACCTTC.

This chain uses TRBV12-3 or TRBV12-4 with TRBJ2-7; perhaps TRBD2 as D (5 bases). The CDR3 runs 16 residues. V lost 7 bases and J 1 base, leaving 20 bases between the germline ends. CDR3 sequence (DNA): TGTGCCAGCACGAACGCCATCGGGGTCAGGTCCTACGAGCAGTACTTC. Its protein product is CASTNAIGVRSYEQYF.

V is TRBV5-1 and J is TRBJ2-7; 8 nucleotides align to TRBD1. The J segment lost 2 bases and the V segment lost 3 bases, leaving 4 bases of the junction unmatched. The CDR3 totals 14 residues. The germline V gene encodes CDR1 SGHRS and CDR2 YFSETQ. The DNA of the CDR3 is TGCGCCAGCAGCTCCGAACAGGGGGCCTACGAGCAGTACTTC. This translates into CASSSEQGAYEQYF. Full variable domain (missing parts from reference TRBV5-1 and TRBJ2-7): KAGVTQTPRYLIKTRGQQVTLSCSPISGHRSVSWYQQTPGQGLQFLFEYFSETQRNKGNFPGRFSGRQFSNSRSEMNVSTLELGDSALYLCASSSEQGAYEQYFGPGTRLTVT.

The rearrangement links TRBV20-1 to TRBJ2-3; TRBD2 aligns across 10 bases. The CDR3 covers 15 residues. J was trimmed by 3 bases and V by 5 bases; bases with no gene match: 8. Germline-derived CDR1 and CDR2 are DFQATT and SNEGSKA (reference sequence). The CDR3 sequence is CSAGGGGLATDTQYF. In DNA form, the CDR3 reads TGCAGTGCTGGGGGAGGGGGACTAGCGACAGATACGCAGTATTTT.

This CDR3 is CASSPNTGGANVLTF. The CDR3 region has the DNA TGCGCCAGCAGCCCTAACACAGGTGGGGCCAACGTCCTGACTTTC. V is TRBV5-1 and J is TRBJ2-6; D possibly corresponds to TRBD1 (5 bases). With 4 bases removed from V and 3 bases from J, the gap between germline ends came to 11 bases. Germline V gives CDR1 SGHRS, CDR2 YFSETQ. CDR3 length: 15 amino acids.

This clonotype was counted only a few times. The rearrangement joins TRBV20-1 to TRBJ1-4; D ambiguous. The CDR3 sequence is 15 residues long. Germline values: CDR1 DFQATT, CDR2 SNEGSKA (reference sequence). V was pared by 2 bases and J by 6 bases, with 16 bases between. The CDR3 spells CSARRAGRRDEKLFF. CDR3 in DNA: TGCAGTGCTAGAAGGGCGGGCCGAAGGGATGAAAAACTGTTTTTT.

This clonotype has only a few counts. The gene calls are TRBV12-3 or TRBV12-4 and TRBJ1-2; 12 bases map to TRBD1. Trimming cost V 7 bases and J 7 bases; bases outside gene matches: 7. There are 14 residues in the CDR3. Here the CDR3 reads CASIGDRGPGGYTF. The CDR3 coding sequence is TGTGCCAGCATCGGGGACAGGGGGCCTGGTGGCTACACCTTC.

This clonotype was observed a handful of times. The V call is TRBV11-1, the J call TRBJ2-1; 11 bases agree with TRBD1. V was pared by 0 bases and J by 8 bases, with 12 bases of the junction left unmatched. Germline V CDR1 and CDR2: SGHAT, FQDESV (reference sequence). The CDR3 extends over 18 amino acids. CDR3 region: CASSLATFGQGAFYEQFF. DNA for the CDR3: TGTGCCAGCAGCTTAGCAACATTTGGACAGGGGGCTTTCTATGAGCAGTTCTTC. Looking up the rest from reference TRBV11-1 and TRBJ2-1 gives the full variable domain: EAEVAQSPRYKITEKSQAVAFWCDPISGHATLYWYRQILGQGPELLVQFQDESVVDDSQLPKDRFSAERLKGVDSTLKIQPAELGDSAMYLCASSLATFGQGAFYEQFFGPGTRLTVL.

The chain has TRBV6-1 and TRBJ1-1, with TRBD1 as a possible D gene (5 bases). The CDR3 is 14 amino acids. Germline V gene sequence: CDR1 MNHNS, CDR2 SASEGT. V lost 6 bases and J lost 6, with 17 bases in between. The CDR3 nucleotides read TGTGCCAGCAGCCCGGGCCTCGGGGGGTCTGAAGCTTTCTTT. Its protein product is CASSPGLGGSEAFF.

J is TRBJ2-3 and V is TRBV12-3 or TRBV12-4, with D unresolved. V was cut by 4 bases and J by 2 bases, with 13 bases left in between. This CDR3 contains 15 residues. This CDR3 reads CASSYRASLTDTQYF. The CDR3 DNA is TGTGCCAGCAGTTATAGGGCCTCTCTCACAGATACGCAGTATTTT.

The chain joins TRBV10-3 to TRBJ2-2; TRBD2 might be the D (6 bases). CDR1 is ENHRY and CDR2 is SYGVKD in the germline V gene. This CDR3 region has 14 residues. Trimming removed 6 bases from V and 0 bases from J, with 8 bases in between. The CDR3 reads CAIRRGTNTGELFF. In DNA form, the CDR3 reads TGTGCCATCAGACGGGGGACGAACACCGGGGAGCTGTTTTTT.

This sequence joins TRBV5-5 and TRBJ2-2; 8 positions match TRBD2. The V segment lost 2 bases and the J segment 6 bases; nucleotides outside the gene matches: 9. Germline CDR1 is SGHKS and CDR2 is YYEKEE (reference sequence). This CDR3 contains 16 residues. The CDR3 DNA is TGTGCCAGCAGCTTAGGTCCGCGGGAGGTCTCCGGGGAGCTGTTTTTT. It encodes CASSLGPREVSGELFF.

This clonotype was recorded a few times. The CDR3: CSARGGLPYEQYF. DNA for the CDR3: TGCAGTGCTAGGGGCGGGCTCCCCTACGAGCAGTACTTC. The chain recombines TRBV20-1 with TRBJ2-7; D is perhaps TRBD2 (5 bases). Germline CDR1 reads DFQATT; CDR2 reads SNEGSKA (reference sequence). Trimming left V 3 bases short and J 2 bases short, with 11 bases between. The CDR3 loop spans 13 amino acids.

This clonotype came up many times. This rearrangement joins TRBV5-1 to TRBJ2-1; 8 positions agree with TRBD1. Per the germline V gene, CDR1 is SGHRS and CDR2 is YFSETQ. J was trimmed by 9 bases and V by 0 bases; bases with no gene match: 5. This CDR3 is 14 amino acids long. CDR3 DNA: TGCGCCAGCAGCTTGGGGACAGGGACCACTGAGCAGTTCTTC. Amino acids: CASSLGTGTTEQFF. Together with reference TRBV5-1 and TRBJ2-1, the CDR3 gives the full variable domain: KAGVTQTPRYLIKTRGQQVTLSCSPISGHRSVSWYQQTPGQGLQFLFEYFSETQRNKGNFPGRFSGRQFSNSRSEMNVSTLELGDSALYLCASSLGTGTTEQFFGPGTRLTVL.